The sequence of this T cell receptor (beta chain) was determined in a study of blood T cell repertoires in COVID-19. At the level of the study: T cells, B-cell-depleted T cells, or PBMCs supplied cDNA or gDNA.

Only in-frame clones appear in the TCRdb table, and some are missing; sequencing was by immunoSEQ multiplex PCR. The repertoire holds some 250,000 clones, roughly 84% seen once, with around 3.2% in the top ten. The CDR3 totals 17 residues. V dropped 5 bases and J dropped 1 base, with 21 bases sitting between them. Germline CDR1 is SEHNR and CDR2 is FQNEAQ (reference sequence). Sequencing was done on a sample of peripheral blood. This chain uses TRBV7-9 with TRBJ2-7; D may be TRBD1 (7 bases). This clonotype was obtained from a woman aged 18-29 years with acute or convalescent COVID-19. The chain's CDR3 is CASSRDPGQRVSYEQYF. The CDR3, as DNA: TGTGCCAGCAGCCGCGACCCGGGACAGCGGGTATCCTACGAGCAGTACTTC.